The next 27 T cell receptor beta chains were all read from a single sample in a study of monozygotic twins with inflammatory bowel disease (dated by TCRdb to about 2019). Library preparation was by 5' RACE. These reads were obtained on an Illumina HiSeq 2500. TCRdb reprocessed the reads, and each CDR3 protein sequence is entered once, without DNA. The table kept for this sample lists 400,000 or so distinct CDR3 sequences. The ten largest make up about 2.2% of the sample. The sequencing sample was made of blood. The source of these receptors is a human donor with ulcerative colitis or Crohn's disease, or a healthy co-twin of an affected twin (not recorded which).

This rearrangement joins TRBV19 to TRBJ1-1. Germline V CDR1 and CDR2: LNHDA, SQIVND (reference sequence). CDR3 length: 14 residues. This chain's CDR3 is CASTYGRLNTEAFF.

The chain recombines TRBV6-2 or TRBV6-3 with TRBJ1-3. CDR3 length: 16 amino acids. Germline assignment: CDR1 MNHEY and CDR2 SVGEGT. The CDR3: CASSTTQQILGNTIYF.

The J gene is TRBJ2-1, the V gene TRBV29-1. CDR1 is SQVTM, CDR2 ANQGSEA, per germline. This CDR3 spans 15 amino acids. CDR3 sequence: CSVALVGSSYNEQFF.

The rearrangement joins TRBV4-1 to TRBJ1-1; TCRdb indicates TRBD1, and absent DNA this call remains unverified. This CDR3 comprises 16 residues. Germline V CDR1 and CDR2: MGHRA, YSYEKL. The CDR3 loop reads CASSHQGAGRPTEAFF.

J is TRBJ1-1 and V is TRBV10-3. CDR1 is ENHRY, CDR2 SYGVKD, per germline. CDR3 length: 16 residues. CDR3 residues: CAISEPGTSMNTEAFF.

The genes are TRBV10-3 and TRBJ2-1; TCRdb lists TRBD1, though no DNA is available to test this call. Germline assignment: CDR1 ENHRY and CDR2 SYGVKD. The length of the CDR3 is 14 residues. The CDR3 loop reads CAISESNRDGEQFF.

This sequence joins TRBV7-2 and TRBJ2-7; TCRdb's D call of TRBD2 is untestable without DNA. The CDR3 is 14 amino acids. Looked up from germline, CDR1 is SGHTA and CDR2 is FQGNSA. The CDR3 sequence is CASSLGTSVYEQYF.

CDR3 residues: CASSRTGLAGSETQYF. The chain recombines TRBV5-1 with TRBJ2-5; the TCRdb D gene call, TRBD2, has no DNA to confirm it. The CDR3 is 16 amino acids. Germline V gives CDR1 SGHRS, CDR2 YFSETQ.

This chain connects TRBV6-5 to TRBJ1-4. The germline CDR1 and CDR2 sequences are MNHEY and SVGAGI. The CDR3 is made up of 12 amino acids. The CDR3 protein is CASSLRGEKLFF.

The rearrangement links TRBV5-1 to TRBJ2-5; TCRdb's D call, TRBD1, is unchecked because there is no DNA. Germline CDR1 reads SGHRS; CDR2 reads YFSETQ. This CDR3 region has 15 residues. CDR3 protein: CASSLDQGPPETQYF. The full variable domain, rest sourced from reference TRBV5-1 and TRBJ2-5, is KAGVTQTPRYLIKTRGQQVTLSCSPISGHRSVSWYQQTPGQGLQFLFEYFSETQRNKGNFPGRFSGRQFSNSRSEMNVSTLELGDSALYLCASSLDQGPPETQYFGPGTRLLVL.

This sequence joins TRBV7-8 and TRBJ1-5; the TCRdb D gene call, TRBD1, has no DNA to confirm it. CDR1 and CDR2 (germline): SGHVS, FQNEAQ. The CDR3 runs to 13 residues. The CDR3 protein is CASSAGQSQPQHF.

The chain links TRBV14 to TRBJ2-4. Germline V lookup: CDR1 SGHDN, CDR2 FVKESK. The CDR3 extends over 15 amino acids. The CDR3 sequence: CASSQRTVAKNMQYF.

This chain joins TRBV7-2 and TRBJ2-2; the D call of TRBD2 rests on TCRdb alone, since no DNA is present to check it. Germline CDR1 is SGHTA and CDR2 is FQGNSA. The CDR3 is 17 amino acids. The chain's CDR3 is CASSLVAGTANTGELFF.

This chain joins TRBV29-1 and TRBJ1-1; TCRdb gives TRBD1 as the D gene, but with no DNA this cannot be confirmed. The CDR3 has 11 amino acids. Per the germline V gene, CDR1 is SQVTM and CDR2 is ANQGSEA. The CDR3 loop is CSVGASTEAFF.

The chain is built from TRBV19 and TRBJ2-1; TCRdb's D call, TRBD2, is unchecked because there is no DNA. The CDR3 runs 16 residues. Germline V gene lookup returns CDR1 LNHDA and CDR2 SQIVND (reference sequence). The CDR3 sequence is CASSKRASGSINEQFF.

V usage is TRBV25-1 and J usage is TRBJ1-1; checking the TCRdb D call of TRBD1 is not possible without DNA. Germline-derived CDR1 and CDR2 are MGHDK and SYGVNS. The length of the CDR3 is 14 residues. CDR3 residues: CASSYDRGGTEAFF.

The chain uses TRBV7-9 and TRBJ1-1; TCRdb names TRBD1, which stays unverified in the absence of DNA. Germline assignment: CDR1 SEHNR and CDR2 FQNEAQ (reference sequence). The CDR3 is 13 amino acids. Here the CDR3 reads CASRAGGNTEAFF.

The chain recombines TRBV7-6 with TRBJ2-1. Per germline, CDR1 SGHVS and CDR2 FNYEAQ. The CDR3 length is 14 residues. CDR3: CASSLAGIGNEQFF.

This chain links TRBV10-3 with TRBJ1-5; TCRdb proposes TRBD1, but this gene call is untestable without DNA. In germline, CDR1 is ENHRY, CDR2 SYGVKD. CDR3 length: 17 amino acids. This CDR3 reads CAISESDRGKGNQPQHF.

The V gene is TRBV12-3 or TRBV12-4, the J gene TRBJ1-5. The CDR3 has 12 residues. This CDR3 reads CASSLSDQPQHF.

J is TRBJ2-1 and V is TRBV6-2 or TRBV6-3. CDR3 length: 14 amino acids. Germline CDR1 is MNHEY and CDR2 is SVGEGT. The CDR3 loop is CASNLYPSYNEQFF.

This chain joins TRBV2 and TRBJ1-1. Looked up from germline, CDR1 is SNHLY and CDR2 is FYNNEI. The CDR3 has 13 amino acids. The CDR3 reads CASSEGSPPEAFF.

This sequence joins TRBV29-1 and TRBJ2-1; the D call from TCRdb, TRBD1, cannot be confirmed without DNA. Germline V gene data show CDR1 as SQVTM and CDR2 as ANQGSEA. The CDR3 has 14 amino acids. This CDR3 reads CSASGERGHNEQFF.

The gene calls are TRBV12-3 or TRBV12-4 and TRBJ2-1; TCRdb calls TRBD2, which cannot be checked without DNA. This CDR3 is 13 amino acids long. CDR3 loop: CASEAGGPYEQFF.

This chain links TRBV20-1 with TRBJ2-1; TCRdb picks TRBD1, but there is no DNA to check that call. Looked up from germline, CDR1 is DFQATT and CDR2 is SNEGSKA (reference sequence). CDR3 length: 18 amino acids. This CDR3 reads CSARISSLPGVGNNEQFF.

The rearrangement joins TRBV20-1 to TRBJ2-2; TCRdb's D gene call, TRBD2, goes unchecked for lack of DNA. Germline lookup yields CDR1 DFQATT and CDR2 SNEGSKA (reference sequence). The CDR3 consists of 15 residues. The CDR3 protein is CSATPGLAATGELFF.

The J gene is TRBJ2-2, the V gene TRBV5-4. This CDR3 is 11 amino acids long. From germline, CDR1 is SGHNT and CDR2 YYREEE (reference sequence). CDR3 region: CASSRTGELFF.